This T cell receptor beta chain was retrieved from a study of blood T cell repertoires in COVID-19 (dated by TCRdb to 2018 to 2021). Some background on the complete study: The collaborator samples originated in the United States, Italy and Spain and spanned the acute and convalescent phases of COVID-19. The prospective study material was composed of cDNA or gDNA derived from T cells, B-cell-depleted T cells, or PBMCs. Subjects who had been exposed to COVID-19, were actively infected with it, or had recovered from it provided the deeply sampled blood TCRbeta repertoires that made up the dataset. The repertoires were released in a freely available public database intended as a resource for research on the immune response to SARS-CoV-2. Samples were obtained from the ongoing ImmuneRACE study (first 160 participants) and from 1,254 subjects provided by 6 global collaborators. The sample metadata nearly always contained a de-identified subject ID, COVID-19 status, age in years and sex. Where available, HLA class I and class II types were obtained from metadata supplied by the sample provider rather than from assay-based typing.

From cysteine to phenylalanine, the CDR3 is 14 amino acids long. The sequence is cut down to CDR3 DNA, 42 bases in frame from base 1. The germline ends are 14 bases apart after V is trimmed by 6 bases and J by 2 bases. As encoded in the germline V gene, CDR1 is SQVTM while CDR2 is ANQGSEA. As for this clone: Its binding antigen is unknown. Per-base qualities were not stored, and no clone one base away is much larger.

What the work shows at the level of the full study, not this receptor alone: Clinical and demographic metadata were provided uncurated, with the amount varying by source and participant.

The immunoSEQ Assay, a bias-controlled multiplex PCR, was used to amplify TCRbeta CDR3 regions from genomic DNA. The source study handled its data this way. Nucleated cell counts per sample were estimated from amplification of reference gene primers within the assay. Sequence reads were collapsed and filtered to measure the absolute abundance of every unique TCRbeta CDR3 rearrangement. For each sample, productive Simpson clonality was calculated by taking the square root of Simpson's diversity index across productive rearrangements. Sourced from immuneACCESS, this table was stored by TCRdb with only in-frame sequences that have V and J called. A share of the clones is absent; for the studies checked, an unresolved V gene accounts for under half, and the remainder has no known explanation. V and J calls and clone size are copied from that table; D and trimming were computed from the DNA. This sample comprises some 66,000 clones, 91% of them detected only once. Together, the top ten hold around 6.7% of the sample.

Each collaborating institution followed its own protocols to collect whole blood in K2EDTA tubes. For TCRbeta analysis, collaborator samples were shipped as frozen whole blood, as isolated PBMCs, or as DNA extracted from either sample type. This chain joins TRBV29-1 to TRBJ2-1; 5 matching bases give a weak D call of TRBD2. The receptor was derived from a human donor in a cohort sampled during active COVID-19. The source material was peripheral blood. For the CDR3, the sequence is CSVAKSGAYNEQFF. The DNA sequence follows: TGCAGCGTAGCCAAATCCGGGGCCTACAATGAGCAGTTCTTC.